This paragraph covers one TCR beta chain sequence. These data come from a study of blood T cell repertoires in COVID-19. This CDR3 spans 14 amino acids. V lost 3 bases and J lost 0, with 11 bases in between. Germline V gene lookup returns CDR1 GTSNPN and CDR2 SVGIG (reference sequence). Authors' methods: Reference gene primer amplification yielded estimated nucleated cell counts. Assay: immunoSEQ multiplex PCR; the TCRdb copy retains only in-frame clones and omits some. V, J and clone size reflect that table, while D and trimming were determined from the DNA. This table holds under 130,000 clones, around four fifths found once.

The rearrangement joins TRBV30 to TRBJ1-2, with D possibly being TRBD1 (5 bases). Sequenced material: peripheral blood. This receptor was identified in a human donor in a cohort sampled during active COVID-19. This chain's CDR3 is CAWSIGGANYGYTF. CDR3 DNA: TGTGCCTGGAGCATTGGAGGGGCTAACTATGGCTACACCTTC.